This TCR beta chain was found in a study of cytomegalovirus exposure and HLA in healthy donors. On this clone itself: The antigen remains unidentified.

Trimming removed 1 base from V and 4 bases from J, with 16 bases in between. Germline V gene lookup returns CDR1 SGHDT and CDR2 YYEEEE. The CDR3 sequence is 16 residues long. The study, taken as a whole, reports: Some V segments, TRBV6-2 and TRBV6-3 among them, were indistinguishable and were therefore excluded.

The study ran its PCR with 60 Vbeta and 13 Jbeta primers. Sequenced by immunoSEQ multiplex PCR; TCRdb stores in-frame clones only, minus some. The sample lists approximately 140,000 clones, 70% to 80% occurring once. This sequence joins TRBV5-6 and TRBJ2-3; TRBD2 is a possible D gene (5 bases). Material: PBMCs. This receptor was identified in a human donor in good health. CDR3 coding DNA: TGTGCCAGCAGCTTGCAGTCGGGGAGCAGACCAGATACGCAGTATTTT. Its protein product is CASSLQSGSRPDTQYF. Full variable domain (remainder filled in from reference TRBV5-6 and TRBJ2-3): DAGVTQSPTHLIKTRGQQVTLRCSPKSGHDTVSWYQQALGQGPQFIFQYYEEEERQRGNFPDRFSGHQFPNYSSELNVNALLLGDSALYLCASSLQSGSRPDTQYFGPGTRLTVL.